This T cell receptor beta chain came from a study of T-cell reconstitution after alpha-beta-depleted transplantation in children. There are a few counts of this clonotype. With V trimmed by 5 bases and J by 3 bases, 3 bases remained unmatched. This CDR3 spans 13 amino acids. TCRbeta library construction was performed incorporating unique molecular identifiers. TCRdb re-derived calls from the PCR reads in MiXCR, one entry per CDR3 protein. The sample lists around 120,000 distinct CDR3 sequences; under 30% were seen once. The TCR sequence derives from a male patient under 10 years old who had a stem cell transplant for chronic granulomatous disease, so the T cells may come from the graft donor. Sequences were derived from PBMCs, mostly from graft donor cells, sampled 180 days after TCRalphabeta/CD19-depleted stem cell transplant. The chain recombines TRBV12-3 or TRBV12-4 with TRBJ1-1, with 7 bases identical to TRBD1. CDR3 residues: CASSTTGYTEAFF. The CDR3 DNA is TGTGCCAGCAGTACGACAGGGTACACTGAAGCTTTCTTT.